This T cell receptor (beta chain) came from a study of identical twins. Study-level findings and limits: Researchers reported excess low generation probability among twin-shared out-of-frame alpha sequences.

Turning to this clonotype: Its specificity is not known.

A universal primer site was incorporated via template switching, and the cDNA contained unique molecular identifiers. TCRdb fed the 5' RACE reads into MiXCR, producing one record per CDR3 protein. The sample contains some 570,000 distinct CDR3 sequences, about 20% of which appear only once. The junction had 10 bases not matched to a gene; V was cut back by 6 bases and J by 4 bases. The CDR3 has 17 amino acids. Germline lookup yields CDR1 MNHNS and CDR2 SASEGT. These data were also reused for a study on yellow fever vaccine responses in identical twins.

V usage is TRBV6-1 and J usage is TRBJ2-1, with TRBD2 identical over 12 bases. Specimen: CD4+ T cells sorted from blood. The TCR originated in a young woman in good health. CDR3 DNA sequence: TGTGCCAGCAGACCTCTAGCGGGAGGGCTCGGGTACAATGAGCAGTTCTTC. Translating it yields CASRPLAGGLGYNEQFF.